The 9 T cell receptor beta chains in this list originate from one sample, sequenced in a study of T cells after yellow fever vaccination. TCRdb called the 5' RACE reads again in MiXCR, with one record for every CDR3 protein. The sample contains 620,000 or so distinct CDR3 sequences, around 17% of which appear only once. Sequenced material: PBMCs, taken 5 days after the first yellow fever vaccination. These TCRs come from a man between 18 and 35 years old who received the YFV17D yellow fever vaccine.

The chain recombines TRBV4-2 with TRBJ2-2, with 8 nucleotides matching TRBD2. V lost 0 bases and J lost 4; bases outside the gene matches: 13. This CDR3 has 19 amino acids. Germline CDR1 LGHNA, CDR2 YNFKEQ. The CDR3 DNA follows: TGTGCCAGCAGCCAAGATCGTCGCAGGGTAGCGGGACCCACCGGGGAGCTGTTTTTT. Translating it yields CASSQDRRRVAGPTGELFF.

This clonotype was observed a handful of times. V is TRBV4-1 and J is TRBJ1-1; no clear D gene. Germline values: CDR1 MGHRA, CDR2 YSYEKL. The CDR3 sequence is 16 residues long. Trimming stripped 1 base from V and 1 base from J, with 13 bases between. The CDR3 protein is CASSQAAALENTEAFF. The CDR3 DNA reads TGCGCCAGCAGCCAAGCGGCAGCTCTTGAGAACACTGAAGCTTTCTTT.

The chain couples TRBV29-1 to TRBJ1-1, with a tentative D call TRBD1 (5 bases). Per germline, CDR1 SQVTM and CDR2 ANQGSEA. The V and J ends lost 0 bases and 4 bases respectively, with 18 bases between them. This CDR3 has 16 residues. This CDR3 is CSVEDRGGEWSTEAFF. The CDR3 bases are TGCAGCGTTGAAGATCGGGGAGGGGAGTGGTCCACTGAAGCTTTCTTT.

This clonotype was seen many times. The chain is built from TRBV29-1 and TRBJ2-3; a weak D match, TRBD2 (5 bases). The CDR3 is made up of 12 amino acids. V was cut by 3 bases and J by 4 bases, with 8 bases left in between. Germline V gene sequence: CDR1 SQVTM, CDR2 ANQGSEA. CDR3 nucleotide sequence: TGCAGCGTTGACGAGGGCGCAGATACGCAGTATTTT. Its translation is CSVDEGADTQYF.

This clonotype was recorded at least ten times. The chain joins TRBV29-1 to TRBJ2-3; D is possibly TRBD1 (5 bases). Germline CDR1 SQVTM, CDR2 ANQGSEA. V lost 3 bases and J 3 bases, leaving 13 bases between the germline ends. This CDR3 is 14 amino acids long. CDR3 DNA sequence: TGCAGCGTTGACGACAGCATCTCAACAGATACGCAGTATTTT. This gives the protein CSVDDSISTDTQYF.

V usage is TRBV7-3 and J usage is TRBJ2-2; D possibly corresponds to TRBD1 (6 bases). Germline lookup yields CDR1 SGHTA and CDR2 FQGTGA. This CDR3 comprises 18 residues. V gave up 3 bases and J gave up 5 bases, with 22 bases separating them. CDR3 in amino acids: CASSLGKEGTRETGELFF. CDR3 DNA sequence: TGTGCCAGCAGCTTGGGCAAAGAGGGGACACGAGAGACCGGGGAGCTGTTTTTT.

The chain carries TRBV28 and TRBJ2-7; the D gene is possibly TRBD1 (5 bases). V lost 5 bases and J lost 3, with 8 bases in between. The germline V gene has CDR1 MDHEN and CDR2 SYDVKM. The length of the CDR3 is 12 residues. The CDR3: CASSVTDYEQYF. CDR3 sequence (DNA): TGTGCCAGCAGTGTGACAGACTACGAGCAGTACTTC.

This clonotype was observed at least ten times. The chain recombines TRBV7-9 with TRBJ2-3, with D perhaps matching TRBD1 (5 bases). Germline V lookup: CDR1 SEHNR, CDR2 FQNEAQ (reference sequence). Between the trimmed V and J ends, which lost 8 bases and 3 bases, there was a span of 12 bases. This CDR3 is built from 13 residues. This CDR3 is CASSGARTDTQYF. The CDR3 DNA is TGTGCCAGCTCTGGGGCGCGGACAGATACGCAGTATTTT.

The chain uses TRBV5-1 and TRBJ2-2; D call uncertain. This CDR3 has 16 residues. Germline V CDR1 and CDR2: SGHRS, YFSETQ. Trimming took 2 bases from V and 1 from J, leaving 12 bases between them. The CDR3 spells CASSFSPKGNTGELFF. In nucleotides, the CDR3 is TGCGCCAGCAGCTTCAGCCCGAAGGGGAACACCGGGGAGCTGTTTTTT.